These 23 T cell receptor beta chains were all obtained from the same sample, sequenced in a study of spatial heterogeneity in lung cancer. Findings and limits, study-wide: Intratumoral expanded alpha and beta TCR counts were found to track tumor mutation counts.

No antigen is known for these receptors. TCRdb redid the calling of the 5' RACE reads with MiXCR, one entry per CDR3 protein. The sample contains under 9,500 distinct CDR3 sequences, approximately 7.8% of which appear only once. The time point denotes: sample taken at primary tumor resection. Here the sequenced sample was lung tumor tissue, taken at surgery. All receptors come from a male donor with early-stage non-small cell lung cancer.

By share, this clonotype ranks as medium-sized (0.01 to 0.1%). For a library built for alpha chains, this beta chain is a stray read; little rests on its size. This chain uses TRBV5-1 with TRBJ2-3; no clear D. Between the trimmed V and J ends, which lost 3 bases and 0 bases, there was a span of 11 bases. The CDR3 spans 15 residues. Germline lookup yields CDR1 SGHRS and CDR2 YFSETQ. The CDR3 sequence is CASSYLDASTDTQYF. The DNA for the CDR3 is TGCGCCAGCAGCTATCTAGATGCTAGCACAGATACGCAGTATTTT.

This clonotype counts as medium-sized. Since the library was made to target alpha chains, this beta chain is a stray read and its abundance is not meaningful. V gene TRBV6-5 combines with J gene TRBJ2-1; either TRBD1 or TRBD2 may fit D (5 bases each). The V and J ends lost 4 bases and 10 bases respectively, with 14 bases between them. From germline, CDR1 is MNHEY and CDR2 SVGAGI. CDR3 size: 13 residues. The CDR3 region is CASSSGRQGEQFF. The CDR3 nucleotides read TGTGCCAGCAGTTCGGGACGGCAGGGAGAGCAGTTCTTC.

This clonotype was detected many times. A library made for alpha chains picked up this beta chain off target, so its size means little. The V and J genes are TRBV7-2 and TRBJ2-2, with 9 nucleotides matching TRBD2. V was clipped by 5 bases and J by 7 bases; unmatched bases: 14. The germline V gene encodes CDR1 SGHTA and CDR2 FQGNSA. This CDR3 contains 17 residues. The DNA of the CDR3 is TGTGCCAGCAGCCCTAGAATAATAGCGGGAGATCACGGGGAGCTGTTTTTT. Amino acid sequence: CASSPRIIAGDHGELFF.

By sample fraction, this clonotype is medium-sized. Within a library made for alpha chains, this beta chain is off target, and its count is uninformative. V is TRBV7-8 and J is TRBJ1-2, with TRBD1 matching over 10 bases. Germline V gives CDR1 SGHVS, CDR2 FQNEAQ. Trimming cost V 3 bases and J 6 bases; bases outside gene matches: 7. This CDR3 region has 15 residues. The CDR3 DNA reads TGTGCCAGCAGCTTCCGGACAGGGGGTAGTGATGGCTACACCTTC. Amino acid sequence: CASSFRTGGSDGYTF.

In this sample, this clonotype turned up many times. As an off-target read in a library built for alpha chains, this beta chain has a frequency of little significance. The J gene is TRBJ1-6, the V gene TRBV7-9, with 9 nucleotides matching TRBD1. The CDR3 length is 13 residues. Trimming cost V 4 bases and J 12 bases; bases outside gene matches: 4. Germline-derived CDR1 and CDR2 are SEHNR and FQNEAQ (reference sequence). The CDR3 nucleotides are TGTGCCAGCAGCTATACAGGGGGCCAACCCCTCCACTTT. It codes for CASSYTGGQPLHF.

Regarding this clonotype: Within a library made for alpha chains, this beta chain is off target, and its count is uninformative. J is TRBJ2-3 and V is TRBV15, with 14 bases fitting TRBD2. The CDR3 spans 20 residues. CDR1 and CDR2 from the germline V gene are LNHNV and YYDKDF (reference sequence). V lost 1 base, J lost 4 bases, and 13 bases stayed unmatched. DNA of the CDR3: TGTGCCACCAGCAGAGGCCGACTAGGGACTAGCGGGAGTAATGCAGATACGCAGTATTTT. It specifies CATSRGRLGTSGSNADTQYF.

In its sample, this clonotype is medium-sized. This beta chain is an off-target read within a library intended for alpha chains, so its frequency means little. The chain has TRBV2 and TRBJ2-5; maybe TRBD2 (5 bases). The CDR3 runs 15 residues. Looked up from germline, CDR1 is SNHLY and CDR2 is FYNNEI. With 5 bases removed from V and 4 bases from J, the gap between germline ends came to 17 bases. CDR3 nucleotides: TGTGCCAGCAGTCCCCGGGGTCATTCCCGAGAGACCCAGTACTTC. It encodes CASSPRGHSRETQYF.

This clonotype appeared many times. This beta chain is an unintended read in a library built for alpha chains; its size means little. The CDR3, as DNA: TGTGCCAGCAGCTTGGGCGTTATAACCTACAATGAGCAGTTCTTC. It is translated as CASSLGVITYNEQFF. The chain has TRBV7-2 and TRBJ2-1; D gene uncertain. CDR1 is SGHTA, CDR2 FQGNSA, per germline. The CDR3 contains 15 residues. V was cut by 3 bases and J by 2 bases, with 11 bases left in between.

In this sample, this clonotype is medium-sized. A library prepared for alpha chains yielded this beta chain as an off-target read; its size is of little meaning. The rearrangement joins TRBV12-3 or TRBV12-4 to TRBJ2-3, with D perhaps TRBD2 (5 bases). Trimming took off 7 bases at V and 1 base at J, with 15 bases between the two ends. The CDR3 is 15 amino acids. The CDR3 sequence is CASTQRRAGTDTQYF. Here the CDR3 DNA reads TGTGCCAGCACTCAGAGGCGGGCTGGCACAGATACGCAGTATTTT.

By sample share, this clonotype is medium-sized. Found in a library prepared for alpha chains, this beta chain is an off-target read, and its abundance has little meaning. The chain uses TRBV20-1 and TRBJ2-7; the match to TRBD1 covers 7 bases. CDR1 and CDR2 (germline): DFQATT, SNEGSKA (reference sequence). After removal of 1 base from V and 4 bases from J, the junction contained 10 bases not matched to a gene. CDR3 size: 15 residues. The CDR3 sequence: CSARGWDSNPYEQYF. The CDR3 region has the DNA TGCAGTGCTAGAGGATGGGACAGCAACCCTTACGAGCAGTACTTC.

Concerning this clonotype: This beta chain was picked up by a library intended for alpha chains and is off target, so its count carries little meaning. The chain couples TRBV29-1 to TRBJ2-5, with D perhaps TRBD1 or TRBD2 (5 bases each). Germline loops: CDR1 SQVTM, CDR2 ANQGSEA. This CDR3 is built from 14 residues. The V gene lost 3 bases and the J gene lost 2 bases, with 13 bases spanning the gap. The CDR3 DNA sequence: TGCAGCGTTGATTCCGGGACCGGACAAGAGACCCAGTACTTC. Protein sequence: CSVDSGTGQETQYF.

There are many counts of this clonotype. In a library made to pick up alpha chains, this beta chain is a stray read with a size that means little. The DNA for the CDR3 is TGCAGTGGATACAGGGGATCCTACGAGCAGTACTTC. Translating it yields CSGYRGSYEQYF. This chain joins TRBV20-1 and TRBJ2-7, with TRBD1 matching 7 bases. Germline loops: CDR1 DFQATT, CDR2 SNEGSKA (reference sequence). Unmatched junction bases numbered 4, after V lost 7 bases and J lost 1 base. The CDR3 runs 12 residues.

This clonotype was observed many times. This beta chain lies outside the target of a library built for alpha chains; its clone size means little. The chain combines TRBV5-1 with TRBJ2-3, with 11 bases fitting TRBD2. Unmatched junction bases numbered 11, after V lost 4 bases and J lost 1 base. CDR3 length: 18 amino acids. Germline V gene sequence: CDR1 SGHRS, CDR2 YFSETQ. This CDR3 reads CASSPGRGLAERTDTQYF. The DNA for the CDR3 is TGCGCCAGCAGCCCGGGAAGGGGACTAGCGGAGCGCACAGATACGCAGTATTTT.

This clonotype counts as medium-sized. This beta chain was picked up by a library intended for alpha chains and is off target, so its count carries little meaning. The V gene is TRBV27, the J gene TRBJ2-7, with D unclear. The CDR3 loop spans 15 amino acids. CDR1 is MNHEY and CDR2 is SMNVEV in the germline V gene (reference sequence). V was pared by 3 bases and J by 2 bases, with 14 bases between. CDR3 residues: CASSLGSGSTYEQYF. CDR3 nucleotides: TGTGCCAGCAGTTTGGGTTCGGGCAGTACCTACGAGCAGTACTTC.

In its sample, this clonotype was seen many times. For a library built for alpha chains, this beta chain is a stray read; little rests on its size. The genes are TRBV4-3 and TRBJ1-3; possibly TRBD1 for D (6 bases). The ends were cut back, 1 base at V and 2 bases at J, with 15 bases in the middle. The germline gives CDR1 LGHNA, CDR2 YSLEER. This CDR3 region has 17 residues. The CDR3 region has the DNA TGCGCCAGCAGCCAAGCCAGAAGACAGGAGGCTGGAAACACCATATATTTT. Encoded protein: CASSQARRQEAGNTIYF.

Within the sample, this clonotype is medium-sized. The size of this beta chain means little, since it is a stray read in a library made for alpha chains. The rearrangement uses TRBV20-1 and TRBJ2-7; 9 bases match TRBD2. V trimming: 1 base; J trimming: 0 bases; junction bases outside the gene matches: 1. CDR1 is DFQATT and CDR2 is SNEGSKA in the germline V gene (reference sequence). The CDR3 extends over 14 amino acids. Here the CDR3 reads CSARVAGVSYEQYF. CDR3 bases: TGCAGTGCTAGAGTAGCGGGGGTCTCCTACGAGCAGTACTTC.

About this clonotype: For a library built for alpha chains, this beta chain is a stray read; little rests on its size. The rearrangement links TRBV20-1 to TRBJ2-2; D gene uncertain. CDR3 length: 14 residues. CDR1 DFQATT and CDR2 SNEGSKA come from the germline V gene (reference sequence). Trimming shortened V by 3 bases and J by 5 bases, and 13 bases separated the two germline ends. CDR3 in DNA: TGCAGTGCTAGTGTGGGCCCCAGGACCGGGGAGCTGTTTTTT. Its protein is CSASVGPRTGELFF.

This clonotype was counted ten times or more. The library was prepared for alpha chains; this beta chain is a stray read, so its frequency means little. CDR3 nucleotide sequence: TGTGCCAGCAGCCAAGTCGCGACTCCCTCCTACGAGCAGTACTTC. Translation: CASSQVATPSYEQYF. The genes are TRBV3-1 and TRBJ2-7; D ambiguous. The CDR3 sequence is 15 residues long. CDR1 LGHDT and CDR2 YNNKEL come from the germline V gene (reference sequence). V was clipped by 1 base and J by 0 bases, with 10 bases between them.

This clonotype was observed many times. This beta chain is an off-target read within a library intended for alpha chains, so its frequency means little. This sequence joins TRBV7-2 and TRBJ2-3; 11 bases agree with TRBD2. The CDR3 has 19 amino acids. The germline gives CDR1 SGHTA, CDR2 FQGNSA. V was clipped by 1 base and J by 0 bases; unmatched bases: 9. The CDR3 is CASSLVSPLAGVSTDTQYF. The CDR3 DNA follows: TGTGCCAGCAGCTTAGTATCCCCACTAGCGGGAGTTAGCACAGATACGCAGTATTTT.

This clonotype is labeled as medium-sized. This beta chain turned up in a library designed for alpha chains; as an off-target read, its abundance says little. The J gene is TRBJ2-5, the V gene TRBV13; no clear D gene. The CDR3 sequence is 13 residues long. V dropped 5 bases and J dropped 4 bases, with 11 bases sitting between them. Germline V lookup: CDR1 PRHDT, CDR2 FYEKMQ (reference sequence). For the CDR3, the DNA is TGTGCCAGCAGCCATAAACCGCCAGAGACCCAGTACTTC. This codes for CASSHKPPETQYF. Full variable domain (missing parts from reference TRBV13 and TRBJ2-5): AAGVIQSPRHLIKEKRETATLKCYPIPRHDTVYWYQQGPGQDPQFLISFYEKMQSDKGSIPDRFSAQQFSDYHSELNMSSLELGDSALYFCASSHKPPETQYFGPGTRLLVL.

This clonotype qualifies as medium-sized. A library made for alpha chains picked up this beta chain off target, so its size means little. The chain links TRBV7-9 to TRBJ2-1; 12 bases align to TRBD2. The CDR3 extends over 17 amino acids. CDR1 and CDR2 (germline): SEHNR, FQNEAQ (reference sequence). The V and J ends lost 4 bases and 0 bases, in that order; junction bases with no gene match: 4. CDR3 DNA: TGTGCCAGCAGCTCGACTAGCGGGGGAAGCTCCTACAATGAGCAGTTCTTC. This codes for CASSSTSGGSSYNEQFF.

There are many counts of this clonotype. Because this beta chain is a stray read in a library intended to capture alpha chains, its abundance should not be given much weight. The chain links TRBV6-5 to TRBJ1-6; TRBD1 agrees at 7 bases. Losses at the gene ends were 7 bases for V and 9 bases for J; bases not matched to a gene: 15. This CDR3 is built from 16 residues. CDR1 is MNHEY and CDR2 is SVGAGI in the germline V gene. CDR3 nucleotides: TGTGCCAGCAAAAACAGGGGAGGGGTAACGGGTTCACCCCTCCACTTT. Encoded protein: CASKNRGGVTGSPLHF.

This clonotype was seen at least ten times. The library was designed around alpha chains, so this beta chain is a stray read whose abundance carries little weight. CDR3: CASGKGASITDTQYF. CDR3 coding DNA: TGTGCTAGTGGCAAAGGGGCCTCCATCACAGATACGCAGTATTTT. This chain uses TRBV12-5 with TRBJ2-3, with a possible D match to TRBD1 (5 bases). The CDR3 is 15 residues long. Germline CDR1 and CDR2: LGHNT and FRNRAP. The V end was cut by 6 bases, the J end by 2 bases, with 15 bases between.